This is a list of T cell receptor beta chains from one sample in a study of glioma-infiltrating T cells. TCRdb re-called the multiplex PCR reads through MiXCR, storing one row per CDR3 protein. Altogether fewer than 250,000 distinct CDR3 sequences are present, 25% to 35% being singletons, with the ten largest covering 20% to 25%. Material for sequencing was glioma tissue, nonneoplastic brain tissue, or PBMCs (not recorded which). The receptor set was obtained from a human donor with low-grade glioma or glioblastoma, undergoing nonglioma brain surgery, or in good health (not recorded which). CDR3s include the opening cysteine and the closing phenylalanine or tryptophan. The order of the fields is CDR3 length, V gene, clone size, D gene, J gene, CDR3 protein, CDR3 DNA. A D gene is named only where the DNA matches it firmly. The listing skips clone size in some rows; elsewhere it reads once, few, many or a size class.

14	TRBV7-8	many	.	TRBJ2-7	CASSFFERTYEQYF	TGTGCCAGCAGCTTCTTCGAGAGAACCTACGAGCAGTACTTC
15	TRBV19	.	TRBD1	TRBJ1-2	CASSINYRGDYGYTF	TGTGCCAGTAGTATAAACTACAGGGGAGACTATGGCTACACCTTC
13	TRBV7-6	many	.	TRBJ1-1	CASSFSGETEAFF	TGTGCCAGCAGCTTCAGCGGGGAAACTGAAGCTTTCTTT
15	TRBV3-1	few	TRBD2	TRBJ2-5	CASSALAVQAETQYF	TGTGCCAGCAGCGCCCTAGCGGTCCAGGCAGAGACCCAGTACTTC
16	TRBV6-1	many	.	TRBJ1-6	CASRATESSYNSPLHF	TGTGCCAGCAGAGCGACAGAAAGCTCCTATAATTCACCCCTCCACTTT
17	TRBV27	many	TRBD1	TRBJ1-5	CASRGTATTHSNQPQHF	TGTGCCAGTAGGGGGACAGCTACAACCCATAGCAATCAGCCCCAGCATTTT
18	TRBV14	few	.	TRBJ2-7	CASSRPGRRIRVSYEQYF	TGTGCCAGCAGCCGTCCGGGGCGTCGAATACGAGTCTCCTACGAGCAGTACTTC
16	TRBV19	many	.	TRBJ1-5	CASSSWDWVANQPQHF	TGTGCCAGTAGTAGTTGGGATTGGGTCGCCAATCAGCCCCAGCATTTT
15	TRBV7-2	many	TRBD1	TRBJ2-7	CASSLGGTGGGEQYF	TGTGCCAGCAGCTTAGGTGGGACAGGGGGCGGCGAGCAGTACTTC
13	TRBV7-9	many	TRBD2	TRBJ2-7	CASSLGGSNEQYF	TGTGCCAGCAGCTTAGGCGGGAGTAATGAGCAGTACTTC
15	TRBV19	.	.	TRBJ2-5	CASRPRTAFQETQYF	TGTGCCAGTAGACCCCGGACCGCTTTCCAAGAGACCCAGTACTTC
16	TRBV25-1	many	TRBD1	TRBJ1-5	CASILGGQGAYQPQHF	TGTGCCAGCATCCTAGGGGGGCAGGGGGCTTACCAGCCCCAGCATTTT
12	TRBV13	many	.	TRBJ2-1	CASSLGGNEQFF	TGTGCCAGCAGCTTAGGGGGAAATGAGCAGTTCTTC
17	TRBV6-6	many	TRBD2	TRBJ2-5	CASSYVKSAGVGETQYF	TGTGCCAGCAGTTACGTGAAGTCGGCGGGAGTTGGAGAGACCCAGTACTTC